This T cell receptor (beta chain) was sequenced for a study of human T cells and chemical hapten exposure. This clonotype was recorded a few times. Time point meaning: patch test 3, about 24 weeks after DPC sensitization. Treatment given: therapeutic diphenylcyclopropenone sensitization with weekly scalp DPC. One entry per CDR3 protein, called by TCRdb with MiXCR from the RACE reads. The sample lists 60,000 to 65,000 distinct CDR3 sequences, 8% to 13% occurring once. CDR1 and CDR2 (germline): SGHNT, YENEEA. V lost 5 bases, J lost 3 bases, and 19 bases lay in between. The CDR3 is 16 residues long. The rearrangement links TRBV11-3 to TRBJ2-5; D is perhaps TRBD2 (5 bases). The TCR comes from a woman aged 25-40 years with alopecia areata. Some clones in this sample may be carry-over from other donors' samples. This specimen consisted of whole blood, obtained in connection with sensitization to the hapten diphenylcyclopropenone (DPC). The CDR3 is CASSTPFRAREETQYF. The DNA of the CDR3 is TGTGCCAGCAGCACCCCCTTCCGAGCGAGGGAAGAGACCCAGTACTTC.